The 15 T cell receptor beta chains reported below all come from one sample, sequenced in a study of blood T cell repertoires in COVID-19. Sequencing used immunoSEQ multiplex PCR; TCRdb keeps in-frame clones, though not all of them. This sample yields roughly 74,000 clones, of which approximately 90% are seen a single time; 0.9% to 1.5% belongs to the top ten. Sequenced material: PBMCs or T cells enriched from blood (not recorded which). These receptors came from a woman aged 50 to 60 with acute COVID-19.

CDR3 region: CASSIVGGYAAGELFF. The CDR3 DNA reads as TGTGCCAGTAGTATAGTTGGGGGCTACGCAGCTGGGGAGCTGTTTTTT. V gene TRBV19 combines with J gene TRBJ2-2, with D possibly matching TRBD1 (6 bases). Germline V gene sequence: CDR1 LNHDA, CDR2 SQIVND (reference sequence). V lost 1 base and J 8 bases, leaving 17 bases between the germline ends. CDR3 size: 16 residues.

The chain has TRBV3-1 (or the pseudogene TRBV3-2) and TRBJ1-1; D is undetermined. Germline V gene lookup returns CDR1 LGHDT and CDR2 YNNKEL (reference sequence). V lost 6 bases and J 0 bases, leaving 8 bases between the germline ends. The CDR3 contains 13 residues. Here the CDR3 reads CASRKTVNTEAFF. The CDR3 DNA sequence: TGTGCCAGCAGAAAAACAGTGAACACTGAAGCTTTCTTT.

Only a few counts were recorded for this clone. The chain employs TRBV11-3 and TRBJ2-1; a weak D match, TRBD2 (6 bases). V shed 6 bases and J shed 0 bases, with 24 bases lying between them. Per germline, CDR1 SGHNT and CDR2 YENEEA. CDR3 length: 19 amino acids. The CDR3 loop reads CASRSSGVFSGSSYNEQFF. The CDR3 bases are TGTGCCAGCAGGTCGTCGGGGGTGTTCAGCGGAAGCTCCTACAATGAGCAGTTCTTC.

The chain carries TRBV11-3 and TRBJ1-1, with D maybe TRBD1 (6 bases). The germline gives CDR1 SGHNT, CDR2 YENEEA. The germline V and J ends were trimmed by 2 bases and 2 bases, with 9 bases remaining between them. The CDR3 extends over 14 amino acids. This CDR3 reads CASSLSGDNTEAFF. Here the CDR3 DNA reads TGTGCCAGCAGCTTATCAGGGGATAACACTGAAGCTTTCTTT.

The chain is built from TRBV27 and TRBJ1-5; 7 bases line up with TRBD1. Germline values: CDR1 MNHEY, CDR2 SMNVEV (reference sequence). The V gene end was trimmed by 7 bases and the J gene end by 6 bases; junction bases not matched to a gene: 3. CDR3 length equals 12 residues. The chain's CDR3 is CASKNRGQPQHF. CDR3 coding DNA: TGTGCCAGCAAAAACAGGGGTCAGCCCCAGCATTTT.

This clone showed up just a few times. This chain connects TRBV19 to TRBJ1-2; no firm D call. Looked up from germline, CDR1 is LNHDA and CDR2 is SQIVND (reference sequence). CDR3 length: 10 residues. V lost 8 bases and J lost 7, with 8 bases in between. The DNA for the CDR3 is TGTGCCAGTTTCGGTTTTGGCTACACCTTC. Translation gives CASFGFGYTF.

The chain employs TRBV27 and TRBJ1-3; D is perhaps TRBD1 (5 bases). The CDR3 length is 14 residues. Germline lookup yields CDR1 MNHEY and CDR2 SMNVEV (reference sequence). Deletions cut 6 bases from V and 0 bases from J, with 9 bases between. This CDR3 is CASRRGSSGNTIYF. CDR3 DNA: TGTGCCAGCAGAAGGGGAAGCTCTGGAAACACCATATATTTT.

J is TRBJ2-3 and V is TRBV19; D is perhaps TRBD1 (7 bases). CDR3 size: 17 residues. Germline lookup yields CDR1 LNHDA and CDR2 SQIVND (reference sequence). V was clipped by 4 bases and J by 3 bases, with 20 bases between them. The CDR3 DNA sequence: TGTGCCAGTAGTACCAAGACAGGGCGGGGTGGAACAGATACGCAGTATTTT. Translation: CASSTKTGRGGTDTQYF.

This sequence joins TRBV6-5 and TRBJ2-7; 13 positions match TRBD2. The CDR3 runs 15 residues. CDR1 is MNHEY, CDR2 SVGAGI, per germline. J lost 2 bases, V lost 7 bases, and 5 bases had no gene match. CDR3 in amino acids: CASTGLAGVPYEQYF. The CDR3 region has the DNA TGTGCCAGCACTGGACTAGCGGGGGTCCCCTACGAGCAGTACTTC.

This chain joins TRBV4-2 and TRBJ2-7, with 9 positions matching TRBD1. CDR1 is LGHNA, CDR2 YNFKEQ, per germline. V dropped 2 bases and J dropped 1; count of bases not matched to a gene: 3. The CDR3 has 15 residues. The CDR3 DNA reads as TGTGCCAGCAGCCAAAGGACAGGGGAATCCTACGAGCAGTACTTC. This gives the protein CASSQRTGESYEQYF.

This clone was observed a single time. The CDR3 loop is CASSQDEAGVRKLFF. CDR3 coding DNA: TGCGCCAGCAGCCAAGATGAGGCAGGGGTACGAAAACTGTTTTTT. The rearrangement uses TRBV4-1 and TRBJ1-4; D is perhaps TRBD1 (6 bases). V lost 0 bases to trimming and J lost 10 bases, with 15 bases between them. The CDR3 is 15 residues long. CDR1 is MGHRA, CDR2 YSYEKL, per germline.

The V call is TRBV18, the J call TRBJ1-5; TRBD1 aligns across 7 bases. CDR3 length equals 16 residues. CDR1 is KGHSH, CDR2 LQKENI, per germline. With 6 bases clipped from V and 0 bases from J, the junction kept 8 bases outside the gene matches. CDR3 sequence (DNA): TGTGCCAGCTCGTATGGGACAGAAAATAGCAATCAGCCCCAGCATTTT. This translates into CASSYGTENSNQPQHF.

The chain combines TRBV15 with TRBJ1-1; perhaps TRBD1 as D (5 bases). The CDR3 runs 13 residues. The V gene lost 0 bases and the J gene lost 5 bases, with 7 bases spanning the gap. CDR1 and CDR2 from the germline V gene are LNHNV and YYDKDF (reference sequence). The CDR3 nucleotides read TGTGCCACCAGCAGAGATAGGACAACTGAAGCTTTCTTT. It translates to CATSRDRTTEAFF.

The chain is built from TRBV11-2 and TRBJ1-5, with 10 bases matching TRBD1. V was clipped by 3 bases and J by 9 bases; unmatched bases: 5. Germline values: CDR1 SGHAT, CDR2 FQNNGV. The CDR3 contains 14 residues. The CDR3: CASSFGQGEGPQHF. CDR3 sequence (DNA): TGTGCCAGCAGCTTTGGACAGGGGGAAGGGCCCCAGCATTTT. Looking up the rest from reference TRBV11-2 and TRBJ1-5 gives the full variable domain: EAGVAQSPRYKIIEKRQSVAFWCNPISGHATLYWYQQILGQGPKLLIQFQNNGVVDDSQLPKDRFSAERLKGVDSTLKIQPAKLEDSAVYLCASSFGQGEGPQHFGDGTRLSIL.

The chain recombines TRBV4-1 with TRBJ2-1, with 7 bases matching TRBD2. The CDR3 totals 15 residues. Germline V gene lookup returns CDR1 MGHRA and CDR2 YSYEKL. With V trimmed by 7 bases and J by 4 bases, 10 bases remained unmatched. This CDR3 reads CASTLSVAGYNEQFF. CDR3 DNA sequence: TGCGCCAGCACACTGTCGGTAGCGGGTTACAATGAGCAGTTCTTC.